The entry below gives a single TCR beta chain sequence along with its context. PCR amplification relied on 60 Vbeta primers (plus 13 Jbeta primers). Measured with immunoSEQ multiplex PCR; TCRdb has only the in-frame clones, and not every one. The sample includes about 84,000 clones. Trimming at V came to 5 bases and at J to 1 base, leaving 6 bases not matched to a gene. The CDR3 has 15 amino acids. Germline lookup yields CDR1 LNHDA and CDR2 SQIVND (reference sequence). The data derive from a study of cytomegalovirus exposure and HLA in healthy donors. Sequencing was done on a sample of PBMCs. This receptor was taken from a middle-aged man in good health and CMV-seronegative. This sequence joins TRBV19 and TRBJ1-1, with TRBD1 matching over 8 bases. The CDR3 protein is CASSRTGTGNTEAFF. CDR3 nucleotides: TGTGCCAGTAGTCGGACCGGGACAGGGAACACTGAAGCTTTCTTT.